Reported below is one T cell receptor (beta chain). Its antigen is not known. The data were taken from a study of T cells after yellow fever vaccination. One entry per CDR3 protein, called by TCRdb with MiXCR from the 5' RACE reads. This repertoire shows 450,000 to 650,000 distinct CDR3 sequences, 13% found once; its top ten account for more than 13%. Whole-study results and caveats: CD4 and CD8 compartments shared a small share of clonotypes, likely from convergent recombination.

CDR1 and CDR2 (germline): SGHNT, YYREEE (reference sequence). After removal of 2 bases from V and 0 bases from J, the junction contained 1 base not matched to a gene. This CDR3 contains 15 residues. V is TRBV5-4 and J is TRBJ2-7, with 11 bases lining up with TRBD2. The sequence derives from a man aged 25 to 45 who received the YFV17D yellow fever vaccine. The specimen comprised PBMCs, sampled on the day of the yellow fever booster vaccination. Written as DNA, the CDR3 is TGTGCCAGCAGCTTTAGCGGGAGGGCCTCCTACGAGCAGTACTTC. It is translated as CASSFSGRASYEQYF.